A single sample gave rise to the 17 T cell receptor beta chains below, sequenced in a study of blood T cell repertoires in COVID-19 (TCRdb year 2020). Libraries were made using the immunoSEQ multiplex PCR assay. TCRdb took this table from immuneACCESS and kept in-frame rearrangements with V and J called. Such tables lack part of the clones; where checked against another copy, unresolved V genes explain under half of the gap, and the rest is unexplained. For this sample the table gives 100,000 to 150,000 clones, of which 81% were detected only once. Of the sample, roughly 4% is held by the ten largest clones. The source material was peripheral blood. The receptors here all came from a woman aged 45-59 years with acute or convalescent COVID-19.

This clone was observed at least ten times. The chain links TRBV7-9 to TRBJ2-1; a possible D gene is TRBD2 (5 bases). V was trimmed by 5 bases and J by 7 bases, leaving 24 bases between them. The germline CDR1 and CDR2 sequences are SEHNR and FQNEAQ (reference sequence). The CDR3 runs 17 residues. CDR3 protein: CASSQALLGAHLNEQFF. CDR3 in DNA: TGTGCCAGCAGCCAAGCCCTTCTGGGAGCTCACTTAAATGAGCAGTTCTTC.

As concerns this clone: A junction end diverges from the germline sequence, so it may reflect a read error. The gene calls are TRBV7-7 and TRBJ2-7; 7 positions agree with TRBD1. Germline lookup yields CDR1 SSHAT and CDR2 FNYEAQ (reference sequence). This CDR3 spans 16 amino acids. The CDR3 DNA follows: TGTGCTAGCACCCCAGTGCTCCGGGACAGTACCTACGAGCAGTACTTC. This codes for CASTPVLRDSTYEQYF.

V gene TRBV24-1 combines with J gene TRBJ1-5; D unclear. The CDR3 is 12 amino acids. Per germline, CDR1 KGHDR and CDR2 SFDVKD. Trimming shortened V by 4 bases and J by 3 bases, and 3 bases separated the two germline ends. Here the CDR3 DNA reads TGTGCCACCAGTGACGTCAATCAGCCCCAGCATTTT. Translating gives CATSDVNQPQHF.

The genes are TRBV7-3 and TRBJ2-5, with TRBD2 identical over 8 bases. The J segment lost 5 bases and the V segment lost 5 bases, leaving 13 bases of the junction unmatched. The CDR3 spans 16 residues. CDR1 is SGHTA, CDR2 FQGTGA, per germline. Here the CDR3 reads CASSPNARTSHETQYF. The CDR3 region has the DNA TGTGCCAGCAGCCCGAACGCCAGGACTAGCCACGAGACCCAGTACTTC.

This clone was counted between two and nine times. The chain carries TRBV10-1 and TRBJ2-1; 8 nucleotides match TRBD1. The CDR3 is 15 amino acids. The V segment lost 4 bases and the J segment 9 bases; nucleotides outside the gene matches: 11. The germline CDR1 and CDR2 sequences are WNHNN and SYGVQD (reference sequence). The CDR3 loop reads CASSGGQGPLSEQFF. For the CDR3, the DNA is TGCGCCAGCAGTGGAGGACAGGGTCCCCTCAGTGAGCAGTTCTTC.

This chain links TRBV5-1 with TRBJ1-6; D not certain. This CDR3 comprises 15 residues. V was clipped by 4 bases and J by 5 bases, with 13 bases between them. CDR1 SGHRS and CDR2 YFSETQ come from the germline V gene. CDR3 DNA sequence: TGCGCCAGCAGCGTCTGGGAGGTGGATAATTCACCCCTCCACTTT. Translated, it gives CASSVWEVDNSPLHF. Based on the CDR3 plus reference TRBV5-1 and TRBJ1-6, the full variable domain is KAGVTQTPRYLIKTRGQQVTLSCSPISGHRSVSWYQQTPGQGLQFLFEYFSETQRNKGNFPGRFSGRQFSNSRSEMNVSTLELGDSALYLCASSVWEVDNSPLHFGNGTRLTVT.

The genes are TRBV19 and TRBJ1-5, with 9 bases fitting TRBD1. This CDR3 contains 17 residues. Per germline, CDR1 LNHDA and CDR2 SQIVND (reference sequence). V lost 4 bases, J lost 2 bases, and 9 bases stayed unmatched. For the CDR3, the DNA is TGTGCCAGTAGTAAGGGGACAGGGACTTGGGGCAATCAGCCCCAGCATTTT. Encoded protein: CASSKGTGTWGNQPQHF.

In DNA form, the CDR3 reads TGTGCCAGCAGCCTCGGGACAGGGGGAAGCGGAAGTGAAAAACTGTTTTTT. It is translated as CASSLGTGGSGSEKLFF. The chain joins TRBV3-1 (or the pseudogene TRBV3-2) to TRBJ1-4, with TRBD1 identical over 11 bases. After removal of 4 bases from V and 7 bases from J, the junction contained 11 bases not matched to a gene. The germline V gene has CDR1 LGHDT and CDR2 YNNKEL (reference sequence). This CDR3 spans 17 amino acids.

This rearrangement joins TRBV28 to TRBJ1-3; 8 nucleotides agree with TRBD1. Trimming at V came to 5 bases and at J to 5 bases, leaving 5 bases not matched to a gene. The germline V gene encodes CDR1 MDHEN and CDR2 SYDVKM. The CDR3 sequence is 14 residues long. The CDR3 loop reads CASSPQGARNTIYF. The CDR3 DNA sequence: TGTGCCAGCAGTCCCCAGGGGGCTCGAAACACCATATATTTT.

The chain recombines TRBV30 with TRBJ2-5; 8 bases fit TRBD1. Germline V CDR1 and CDR2: GTSNPN, SVGIG (reference sequence). The ends lost 1 base at V and 5 bases at J; junction bases unmatched: 12. The CDR3 runs to 16 residues. The CDR3 DNA is TGTGCCTGGAGTGCCACAGGACAGGGTGGGAGGGAGACCCAGTACTTC. This translates into CAWSATGQGGRETQYF.

The chain recombines TRBV6-1 with TRBJ2-3; TRBD2 agrees at 9 bases. There are 15 residues in the CDR3. Germline V gene data show CDR1 as MNHNS and CDR2 as SASEGT. Germline trimming cut 3 bases from V and 6 bases from J; bases unmatched to any gene: 7. The CDR3 bases are TGTGCCAGCAGTGAGTTTGTAGCGGGAGCGGATACGCAGTATTTT. This sequence encodes CASSEFVAGADTQYF.

The chain joins TRBV7-2 to TRBJ1-1; D remains ambiguous. The CDR3 is 13 residues long. Germline CDR1 SGHTA, CDR2 FQGNSA. Trimming took off 1 base at V and 1 base at J, with 4 bases between the two ends. The CDR3 sequence: CASSLGQNTEAFF. CDR3 DNA sequence: TGTGCCAGCAGCTTAGGACAGAACACTGAAGCTTTCTTT.

V and J are TRBV27 and TRBJ1-5; the D gene is possibly TRBD1 (6 bases). CDR1 and CDR2 (germline): MNHEY, SMNVEV (reference sequence). V lost 6 bases and J 6 bases, leaving 9 bases between the germline ends. The CDR3 spans 12 residues. DNA of the CDR3: TGTGCCAGCAGGTCACAGGGTCAGCCCCAGCATTTT. This gives the protein CASRSQGQPQHF.

The rearrangement joins TRBV27 to TRBJ2-3, with TRBD1 matching 8 bases. The CDR3 has 16 amino acids. Germline CDR1 reads MNHEY; CDR2 reads SMNVEV (reference sequence). V gave up 3 bases and J gave up 1 base; unmatched junction bases: 6. The CDR3 protein is CASSFGRGRRTDTQYF. Written as DNA, the CDR3 is TGTGCCAGCAGTTTTGGCAGGGGGCGTCGCACAGATACGCAGTATTTT.

This clone has more than one count but fewer than ten. This sequence joins TRBV7-9 and TRBJ2-3; TRBD2 agrees at 7 bases. Germline CDR1 is SEHNR and CDR2 is FQNEAQ (reference sequence). V lost 0 bases, J lost 3 bases, and 3 bases stayed unmatched. This CDR3 spans 15 amino acids. The CDR3 nucleotides read TGTGCCAGCAGCTTAGCGGGAGGGCCGACAGATACGCAGTATTTT. This translates into CASSLAGGPTDTQYF. Variable domain in full (rest from reference TRBV7-9 and TRBJ2-3): DTGVSQNPRHKITKRGQNVTFRCDPISEHNRLYWYRQTLGQGPEFLTYFQNEAQLEKSRLLSDRFSAERPKGSFSTLEIQRTEQGDSAMYLCASSLAGGPTDTQYFGPGTRLTVL.

This clone came up a few times. The J gene is TRBJ1-2, the V gene TRBV4-1; tentative D call: TRBD1 (5 bases). From germline, CDR1 is MGHRA and CDR2 YSYEKL. V gave up 3 bases and J gave up 3 bases, with 17 bases separating them. This CDR3 is built from 16 residues. The CDR3: CASSQPIRGKDYGYTF. The CDR3 region has the DNA TGCGCCAGCAGCCAGCCCATAAGGGGCAAGGACTATGGCTACACCTTC.

DNA for the CDR3: TGTGCCAGCAGCCAAGGAGCGAATAGCAATCAGCCCCAGCATTTT. Its translation: CASSQGANSNQPQHF. J is TRBJ1-5 and V is TRBV3-1 (or the pseudogene TRBV3-2); no clear D gene. Trimming stripped 1 base from V and 0 bases from J, with 7 bases between. There are 15 residues in the CDR3. Germline V gene data show CDR1 as LGHDT and CDR2 as YNNKEL (reference sequence).